One sample yielded the 16 T cell receptor beta chains listed below, sequenced in a study of CD8 T cells in Susac syndrome. A quantity of roughly 0.5 to 1 ug RNA underwent reverse transcription using random hexamers. TCRdb ran MiXCR on the immunoSEQ multiplex PCR reads and lists one entry per CDR3 protein. The sample shows about 20,000 distinct CDR3 sequences, 85% to 95% of them seen only once. Sequences were obtained from CD8+ T cells from PBMCs. Receptors originate from a human donor in good health.

The gene calls are TRBV5-4 and TRBJ1-2; possibly TRBD1 for D (5 bases). Germline CDR1 reads SGHNT; CDR2 reads YYREEE (reference sequence). The V end was cut by 1 base, the J end by 1 base, with 11 bases between. The CDR3 extends over 15 amino acids. The CDR3: CASSLRSDINYGYTF. The CDR3 DNA reads as TGTGCCAGCAGCTTGCGGTCGGACATTAACTATGGCTACACCTTC.

The CDR3 loop is CASSQDLFGSRELFF. The CDR3 bases are TGTGCCAGCAGCCAAGACTTATTTGGGAGCCGGGAGCTGTTTTTT. This chain connects TRBV14 to TRBJ2-2; TRBD2 might be the D (5 bases). Germline V gene lookup returns CDR1 SGHDN and CDR2 FVKESK. Trimming stripped 0 bases from V and 9 bases from J, with 14 bases between. CDR3 length: 15 amino acids. Using reference TRBV14 and TRBJ2-2 for the parts outside the CDR3, the full variable domain is EAGVTQFPSHSVIEKGQTVTLRCDPISGHDNLYWYRRVMGKEIKFLLHFVKESKQDESGMPNNRFLAERTGGTYSTLKVQPAELEDSGVYFCASSQDLFGSRELFFGEGSRLTVL.

The rearrangement joins TRBV6-5 to TRBJ1-1; TRBD1 might be the D (5 bases). Germline V gene lookup returns CDR1 MNHEY and CDR2 SVGAGI. Trimming removed 4 bases at V and 6 bases at J, with 12 bases between. There are 13 residues in the CDR3. The CDR3 spells CASSSYAGSEAFF. The CDR3 DNA sequence: TGTGCCAGCAGTTCCTACGCAGGGTCTGAAGCTTTCTTT.

The chain is built from TRBV12-3 or TRBV12-4 and TRBJ2-3, with D unclear. V was cut by 4 bases and J by 0 bases, with 14 bases left in between. This CDR3 is 16 amino acids long. CDR3 DNA: TGTGCCAGCAGTTGGGCCTCGGCACCTAGCACAGATACGCAGTATTTT. Its translation: CASSWASAPSTDTQYF.

CDR3 loop: CAIRDDRASSSGNTIYF. CDR3 nucleotides: TGTGCCATCAGGGACGACAGGGCCTCCTCCTCTGGAAACACCATATATTTT. J is TRBJ1-3 and V is TRBV10-3, with TRBD1 identical over 7 bases. CDR1 is ENHRY, CDR2 SYGVKD, per germline. V was clipped by 6 bases and J by 0 bases; unmatched bases: 11. The CDR3 runs 17 residues.

V usage is TRBV27 and J usage is TRBJ2-1; 8 bases agree with TRBD2. The CDR3 is 15 residues long. After removal of 6 bases from V and 7 bases from J, the junction contained 11 bases not matched to a gene. The V gene's germline CDR1 is MNHEY and CDR2 SMNVEV (reference sequence). In nucleotides, the CDR3 is TGTGCCAGCAGCTTCTCGCGGGGGGCGGGGAATGAGCAGTTCTTC. It specifies CASSFSRGAGNEQFF.

The chain is built from TRBV6-6 and TRBJ2-5; TRBD1 matches 10 bases. V dropped 7 bases and J dropped 4; count of bases not matched to a gene: 9. CDR1 and CDR2 from the germline V gene are MNHNY and SVGAGI (reference sequence). The length of the CDR3 is 15 residues. This CDR3 is CASTVLDRGRETQYF. CDR3 coding DNA: TGTGCCAGCACCGTCTTGGACAGGGGGAGAGAGACCCAGTACTTC.

The chain combines TRBV19 with TRBJ1-1; D is perhaps TRBD1 (5 bases). Germline assignment: CDR1 LNHDA and CDR2 SQIVND (reference sequence). The CDR3 is 16 residues long. V lost 2 bases to trimming and J lost 3 bases, with 16 bases between them. Here the CDR3 DNA reads TGTGCCAGTAGTATACAGAGTCGACAGCGAGACACTGAAGCTTTCTTT. Encoded protein: CASSIQSRQRDTEAFF.

The chain employs TRBV6-5 and TRBJ1-1; no clear D. The germline CDR1 and CDR2 sequences are MNHEY and SVGAGI. V dropped 0 bases and J dropped 2 bases, with 13 bases sitting between them. This CDR3 region has 16 residues. CDR3 sequence (DNA): TGTGCCAGCAGTTACTCGAGACAAGCCCCCAACACTGAAGCTTTCTTT. Translated: CASSYSRQAPNTEAFF.

This clonotype was seen a handful of times. The chain joins TRBV12-3 or TRBV12-4 to TRBJ2-2; D is unresolved. V lost 7 bases to trimming and J lost 5 bases, with 8 bases between them. CDR3 length: 12 amino acids. The CDR3 coding sequence is TGTGCCAGCACCCCTGGGACCGGGGAGCTGTTTTTT. Residues: CASTPGTGELFF.

CDR3 DNA: TGTGCCAGCAGCCCCGACCCTTCCTACAATGAGCAGTTCTTC. As protein: CASSPDPSYNEQFF. The chain combines TRBV5-6 with TRBJ2-1; unclear D gene. This CDR3 spans 14 amino acids. The V end lost 4 bases, the J end lost 1 base, and 9 bases lay between the germline ends. The germline V gene encodes CDR1 SGHDT and CDR2 YYEEEE.

The V and J genes are TRBV27 and TRBJ1-1; 7 nucleotides agree with TRBD1. V lost 7 bases and J lost 7; bases outside the gene matches: 6. This CDR3 comprises 12 residues. Per germline, CDR1 MNHEY and CDR2 SMNVEV (reference sequence). The CDR3 coding sequence is TGTGCCAGCATCACCCAGGGGGGTGAAGCTTTCTTT. Its protein product is CASITQGGEAFF.

This chain connects TRBV4-1 to TRBJ2-3, with 7 bases matching TRBD2. CDR3 length equals 16 residues. The V and J ends lost 0 bases and 4 bases, in that order; junction bases with no gene match: 7. The V gene's germline CDR1 is MGHRA and CDR2 YSYEKL. The CDR3 reads CASSQEYPRGADTQYF. CDR3 DNA: TGCGCCAGCAGCCAAGAATACCCTCGGGGGGCAGATACGCAGTATTTT.

The chain carries TRBV7-9 and TRBJ1-3; D ambiguous. The germline gives CDR1 SEHNR, CDR2 FQNEAQ (reference sequence). The V gene lost 5 bases and the J gene lost 4 bases, with 6 bases spanning the gap. CDR3 length: 12 residues. CDR3 sequence (DNA): TGTGCCAGCAGCCCCCAAGGAAACACCATATATTTT. This sequence encodes CASSPQGNTIYF.

The rearrangement links TRBV2 to TRBJ2-2; TRBD2 might be the D (6 bases). V lost 2 bases and J 6 bases, leaving 7 bases between the germline ends. CDR1 SNHLY and CDR2 FYNNEI come from the germline V gene. The CDR3 has 13 residues. CDR3 residues: CASSEWGAGELFF. Written as DNA, the CDR3 is TGTGCCAGCAGTGAATGGGGGGCCGGGGAGCTGTTTTTT.

The rearrangement uses TRBV3-1 and TRBJ1-1, with TRBD1 as a possible D gene (5 bases). Trimming left V 0 bases short and J 3 bases short, with 20 bases between. The CDR3 runs to 18 residues. From germline, CDR1 is LGHDT and CDR2 YNNKEL (reference sequence). CDR3 sequence reads: CASSQDPRVPSLDTEAFF. The DNA for the CDR3 is TGTGCCAGCAGCCAAGACCCCAGGGTCCCGTCGCTGGACACTGAAGCTTTCTTT.